The source of this TCR beta chain is a study of shared clonotypes between healthy human individuals. General study points: Exclusively blood specimens were collected; tissue repertoires likely differ. Non-shared clonotypes showed lower generation probabilities than clonotypes common to all four donors.

V shed 7 bases, J shed 0 bases, and the junction held 9 bases outside the gene matches. The CDR3 spans 15 residues. Germline CDR1 GTSNPN, CDR2 SVGIG (reference sequence). Original methodology: ImmunoSEQ gave junction-only sequences without quality scores, so filtering differed. TCRdb's copy holds only in-frame clones and misses some; the assay was immunoSEQ multiplex PCR. V, J and clone size derive from that table, while D and trimming were established from the DNA sequence. The sample has about 100,000 clones, about 70% seen once. CD8 memory was a combination of CD45RO+ cells and CCR7-negative CD45RA+ TemRA cells. This clone has ten or more counts. No antigen is known for it.

Sequences were obtained from memory CD8+ T cells sorted from blood. Regarding subset: CD45RO+ cells pooled with CCR7-negative TemRA cells. This sequence was found in a woman in her 30s in good health. This chain uses TRBV30 with TRBJ2-4, with 7 bases lining up with TRBD1. The DNA of the CDR3 is TGTGCCTCGAGGACAGGAGTTTTAGCCAAAAACATTCAGTACTTC. Its translation: CASRTGVLAKNIQYF.